This paragraph reports one T cell receptor (beta chain). Its antigen is currently unknown. These data come from a study of long-term antiretroviral therapy in people with HIV. Study outcomes and limitations: With ART, diversity went up but was still lower than in transplant donor controls.

All donors provided no fewer than one pre-ART and no fewer than two post-ART PBMC samples. At the survey level, the v3.0 immunoSEQ assay was run. The protocol was immunoSEQ multiplex PCR, while the TCRdb copy is restricted to in-frame clones and leaves out a portion. The table includes fewer than 25,000 clones, 65% to 90% detected once. This sample comprised unsorted PBMCs, obtained 1.2 years after starting antiretroviral therapy. The TCR comes from a man between 45 and 60 years old with HIV.

CDR3: CASSLGVRGSTDTQYF. The DNA of the CDR3 is TGTGCCAGCAGCTTAGGTGTGCGGGGTAGCACAGATACGCAGTATTTT. The chain employs TRBV11-3 and TRBJ2-3; possible D gene TRBD2, 6 bases. Germline V gene sequence: CDR1 SGHNT, CDR2 YENEEA. Trimming left V 1 base short and J 0 bases short, with 11 bases between. This CDR3 comprises 16 residues.